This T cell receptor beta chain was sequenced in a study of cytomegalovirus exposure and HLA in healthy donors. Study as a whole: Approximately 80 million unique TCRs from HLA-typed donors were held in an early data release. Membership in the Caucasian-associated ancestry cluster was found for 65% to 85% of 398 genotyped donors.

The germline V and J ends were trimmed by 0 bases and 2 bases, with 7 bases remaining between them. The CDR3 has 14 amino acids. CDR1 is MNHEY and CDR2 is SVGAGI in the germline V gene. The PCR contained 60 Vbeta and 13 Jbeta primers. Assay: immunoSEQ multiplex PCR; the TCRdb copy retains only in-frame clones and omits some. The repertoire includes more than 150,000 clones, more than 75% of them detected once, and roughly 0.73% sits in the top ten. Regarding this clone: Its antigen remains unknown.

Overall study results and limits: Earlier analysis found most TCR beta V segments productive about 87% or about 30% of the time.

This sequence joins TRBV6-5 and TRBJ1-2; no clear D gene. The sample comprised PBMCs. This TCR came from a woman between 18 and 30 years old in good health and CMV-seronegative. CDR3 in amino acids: CASSYSNRNYGYTF. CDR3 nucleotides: TGTGCCAGCAGTTACTCGAACAGAAACTATGGCTACACCTTC.